These 20 T cell receptor beta chains came from one sample sequenced in a study of blood T cells in healthy people across ages. Alongside a J-beta primer mix, a sample-barcoded 5' primer served in a second PCR lasting about 6 to 11 cycles. TCRdb analysed the 5' RACE reads with MiXCR anew, one entry per CDR3 protein. Of just over 1 million distinct CDR3 sequences listed, less than 50% are singletons. The sequenced material came from blood. The receptors originated from a woman aged 55 to 70 in good health.

The chain combines TRBV6-2 or TRBV6-3 with TRBJ1-4, with 8 nucleotides matching TRBD1. CDR3 length equals 14 residues. The germline V gene encodes CDR1 MNHEY and CDR2 SVGEGT. V lost 5 bases, J lost 6 bases, and 5 bases stayed unmatched. The CDR3 reads CASSAGGADEKLFF. The CDR3 region has the DNA TGTGCCAGCAGTGCAGGGGGCGCGGATGAAAAACTGTTTTTT.

The sample holds a few counts of this clonotype. This chain links TRBV9 with TRBJ2-1; 9 positions agree with TRBD2. Germline assignment: CDR1 SGDLS and CDR2 YYNGEE. The CDR3 is made up of 15 amino acids. The trim removed 5 bases at V and 6 bases at J, leaving 9 bases unmatched. CDR3 loop: CASSIRLAASNEQFF. The CDR3 DNA sequence: TGTGCCAGCAGTATCCGACTAGCGGCTTCCAATGAGCAGTTCTTC.

V and J are TRBV6-1 and TRBJ2-2, with D possibly matching TRBD1 (6 bases). V was pared by 6 bases and J by 1 base, with 21 bases between. Germline CDR1 and CDR2: MNHNS and SASEGT. CDR3 length: 18 amino acids. The CDR3 loop is CASRPQGTARLNTGELFF. Here the CDR3 DNA reads TGTGCCAGCAGGCCACAGGGTACGGCGCGGCTGAACACCGGGGAGCTGTTTTTT.

This chain links TRBV28 with TRBJ2-7; D possibly corresponds to TRBD1 (7 bases). The CDR3 covers 16 residues. V dropped 1 base and J dropped 2 bases, with 15 bases sitting between them. From germline, CDR1 is MDHEN and CDR2 SYDVKM. The DNA of the CDR3 is TGTGCCAGCAGTTTATTGGGACTCCAGGGGGCCTACGAGCAGTACTTC. Protein product: CASSLLGLQGAYEQYF.

Only a few counts were recorded for this clonotype. The chain uses TRBV12-5 and TRBJ2-3; a possible D gene is TRBD2 (5 bases). Per the germline V gene, CDR1 is LGHNT and CDR2 is FRNRAP. The CDR3 length is 12 residues. V was cut by 3 bases and J by 6 bases, with 7 bases left in between. CDR3 amino acids: CASGLGGDTQYF. In nucleotides, the CDR3 is TGTGCTAGTGGTTTAGGCGGGGATACGCAGTATTTT.

The rearrangement links TRBV30 to TRBJ2-7, with D hard to call. V lost 3 bases and J 2 bases, leaving 8 bases between the germline ends. The germline CDR1 and CDR2 sequences are GTSNPN and SVGIG (reference sequence). The CDR3 sequence is 12 residues long. The CDR3 DNA follows: TGTGCCTGGAGAAGCGATACCTACGAGCAGTACTTC. This sequence encodes CAWRSDTYEQYF.

The V gene is TRBV3-1, the J gene TRBJ2-3; D is perhaps TRBD1 (6 bases). Germline V CDR1 and CDR2: LGHDT, YNNKEL (reference sequence). CDR3 length equals 13 residues. Trimming pared 6 bases from V and 4 bases from J, leaving 11 bases between. The CDR3 nucleotides are TGTGCCAGCAGTCAACAGGGCCCAGATACGCAGTATTTT. Translating gives CASSQQGPDTQYF.

This chain links TRBV7-8 with TRBJ1-4, with unresolved D. V gave up 3 bases and J gave up 4 bases, with 6 bases separating them. CDR3 length: 13 residues. Germline CDR1 reads SGHVS; CDR2 reads FQNEAQ. CDR3 residues: CASSLEGNEKLFF. CDR3 DNA: TGTGCCAGCAGCTTGGAGGGTAATGAAAAACTGTTTTTT.

In this sample, this clonotype turned up a few times. The rearrangement uses TRBV7-6 and TRBJ2-1, with 14 bases aligning to TRBD2. With V trimmed by 5 bases and J by 9 bases, 12 bases remained unmatched. Germline V gene sequence: CDR1 SGHVS, CDR2 FNYEAQ. The CDR3 totals 17 residues. In DNA form, the CDR3 reads TGTGCCAGCAGCCTACTAGGGACTAGCGGGAGTTCGGGTGAGCAGTTCTTC. Protein product: CASSLLGTSGSSGEQFF.

The chain recombines TRBV4-1 with TRBJ2-1; the D gene is possibly TRBD2 (5 bases). CDR3 length: 17 amino acids. V lost 0 bases and J lost 4, with 16 bases in between. The V gene's germline CDR1 is MGHRA and CDR2 YSYEKL. The chain's CDR3 is CASSQEGAASRYNEQFF. The CDR3 DNA follows: TGCGCCAGCAGCCAAGAAGGAGCGGCTAGCAGATACAATGAGCAGTTCTTC.

The CDR3 DNA reads as TGTGCCAGCAGTTACTCGTTCCGGGGGGCTAGCGATAATTCACCCCTCCACTTT. It codes for CASSYSFRGASDNSPLHF. The chain carries TRBV6-5 and TRBJ1-6, with a possible D match to TRBD1 (6 bases). The V end was cut by 0 bases, the J end by 5 bases, with 17 bases between. The germline gives CDR1 MNHEY, CDR2 SVGAGI. The CDR3 spans 18 residues.

The chain carries TRBV9 and TRBJ1-2; D gene ambiguous. The CDR3 extends over 13 amino acids. CDR1 is SGDLS, CDR2 YYNGEE, per germline. V lost 4 bases, J lost 6 bases, and 13 bases lay in between. This chain's CDR3 is CASSLDDRDGYTF. The CDR3 DNA reads TGTGCCAGCAGCTTAGACGATAGGGATGGCTACACCTTC.

This clonotype was recorded once. V gene TRBV28 combines with J gene TRBJ2-4; TRBD2 aligns across 13 bases. Germline V lookup: CDR1 MDHEN, CDR2 SYDVKM. V was clipped by 8 bases and J by 0 bases; unmatched bases: 4. This CDR3 region has 16 residues. CDR3 sequence (DNA): TGTGCCAGCCTACTAGCGGGAGGGGTAGCCAAAAACATTCAGTACTTC. Amino acid sequence: CASLLAGGVAKNIQYF. The variable domain in full, with the rest retrieved from reference TRBV28 and TRBJ2-4, is DVKVTQSSRYLVKRTGEKVFLECVQDMDHENMFWYRQDPGLGLRLIYFSYDVKMKEKGDIPEGYSVSREKKERFSLILESASTNQTSMYLCASLLAGGVAKNIQYFGAGTRLSVL.

The chain uses TRBV10-2 and TRBJ2-5; 7 positions agree with TRBD2. TRBJ2-7 matches the DNA end more closely, so the J call is doubtful. From germline, CDR1 is WSHSY and CDR2 SAAADI. This CDR3 spans 14 amino acids. The CDR3: CASSEIGGNYEQYF. Here the CDR3 DNA reads TGCGCCAGCAGTGAGATCGGGGGGAACTACGAGCAGTACTTC.

Of note for this clonotype: A much larger clonotype is one base distant, so this may be a read error. The V gene is TRBV29-1, the J gene TRBJ2-5, with a weak D call TRBD2 (6 bases). The V gene's germline CDR1 is SQVTM and CDR2 ANQGSEA. This CDR3 spans 11 amino acids. The V gene lost 6 bases and the J gene lost 11 bases, with 16 bases spanning the gap. The CDR3 DNA reads as TGCAGCGTGTCCCAGGGAGGCAAGCAGTACTTC. Amino acids: CSVSQGGKQYF.

This clonotype came up once. The chain has TRBV27 and TRBJ1-1; 11 bases are a match to TRBD1. J lost 5 bases, V lost 7 bases, and 15 bases had no gene match. This CDR3 comprises 17 residues. CDR1 and CDR2 from the germline V gene are MNHEY and SMNVEV (reference sequence). Here the CDR3 reads CASTTFGQGARGTEAFF. DNA of the CDR3: TGTGCCAGCACAACCTTCGGACAGGGGGCACGTGGTACTGAAGCTTTCTTT.

The rearrangement uses TRBV2 and TRBJ2-7, with D possibly matching TRBD2 (5 bases). Near its end, the DNA agrees better with TRBJ2-5, so the J call may be wrong. This CDR3 has 16 residues. CDR1 is SNHLY and CDR2 is FYNNEI in the germline V gene. In nucleotides, the CDR3 is TGTGCCAGCGGTGGTGGAAGCGGTAAATTCCAAGAGACCCAGTACTTC. It encodes CASGGGSGKFQETQYF.

The chain uses TRBV29-1 and TRBJ2-5; 10 bases map to TRBD2. This CDR3 has 12 amino acids. The J segment lost 4 bases and the V segment lost 7 bases, leaving 3 bases of the junction unmatched. Looked up from germline, CDR1 is SQVTM and CDR2 is ANQGSEA. CDR3 protein: CSGIAGGETQYF. The CDR3 region has the DNA TGCAGCGGAATAGCGGGGGGAGAGACCCAGTACTTC.

The V and J genes are TRBV6-6 and TRBJ2-1; 7 bases agree with TRBD2. Per the germline V gene, CDR1 is MNHNY and CDR2 is SVGAGI (reference sequence). The CDR3 loop spans 15 amino acids. Unmatched junction bases numbered 10, after V lost 2 bases and J lost 9 bases. Here the CDR3 DNA reads TGTGCCAGCAGTTACACAGGACTAGAGTATGGTGAGCAGTTCTTC. This encodes CASSYTGLEYGEQFF.

The chain recombines TRBV7-3 with TRBJ2-5, with TRBD1 identical over 8 bases. The CDR3 totals 13 residues. Germline CDR1 is SGHTA and CDR2 is FQGTGA. Trimming removed 5 bases from V and 11 bases from J; junction bases left unmatched: 10. CDR3 in DNA: TGTGCCAGCAGCCCAGACAGGGGTTCCAAGCAGTACTTC. This encodes CASSPDRGSKQYF. Full variable domain (missing parts from reference TRBV7-3 and TRBJ2-5): GAGVSQTPSNKVTEKGKYVELRCDPISGHTALYWYRQSLGQGPEFLIYFQGTGAADDSGLPNDRFFAVRPEGSVSTLKIQRTERGDSAVYLCASSPDRGSKQYFGPGTRLLVL.